The 10 T cell receptor beta chains in this list originate from one sample, sequenced in a study of Tregs in tolerant kidney transplant recipients. The repertoire was sequenced with immunoSEQ multiplex PCR; TCRdb's copy has only in-frame clones and lacks some. The data show around 21,000 clones, under 70% seen once. These receptors are not linked to any known antigen. What was sequenced was Tregs from blood cultured with allogeneic cells. These receptors were taken from a human donor in good health.

This clone occurred a few times. The chain couples TRBV5-4 to TRBJ1-1, with a possible D match to TRBD1 (6 bases). There are 13 residues in the CDR3. Germline V gene data show CDR1 as SGHNT and CDR2 as YYREEE (reference sequence). The V end lost 4 bases, the J end lost 1 base, and 8 bases lay between the germline ends. CDR3 region: CASSKDRNTEAFF. CDR3 nucleotides: TGTGCCAGCAGCAAGGACAGGAACACTGAAGCTTTCTTT. The full variable domain, in which reference TRBV5-4 and TRBJ1-1 provide the parts outside the CDR3, is ETGVTQSPTHLIKTRGQQVTLRCSSQSGHNTVSWYQQALGQGPQFIFQYYREEENGRGNFPPRFSGLQFPNYSSELNVNALELDDSALYLCASSKDRNTEAFFGQGTRLTVV.

The gene calls are TRBV6-5 and TRBJ1-6; 7 positions agree with TRBD1. The CDR3 consists of 14 residues. Germline V gene sequence: CDR1 MNHEY, CDR2 SVGAGI. V shed 7 bases, J shed 4 bases, and the junction held 4 bases outside the gene matches. The CDR3 is CASKTGVYNSPLHF. The CDR3 DNA reads as TGTGCCAGCAAAACAGGGGTGTATAATTCACCCCTCCACTTT.

The chain is built from TRBV7-2 and TRBJ2-1, with 7 bases identical to TRBD1. After removal of 1 base from V and 2 bases from J, the junction contained 2 bases not matched to a gene. The CDR3 contains 15 residues. Germline V gives CDR1 SGHTA, CDR2 FQGNSA. Here the CDR3 reads CASSLETGTYNEQFF. As DNA, the CDR3 is TGTGCCAGCAGCTTAGAGACAGGGACCTACAATGAGCAGTTCTTC. The full variable domain, its missing parts supplied by reference TRBV7-2 and TRBJ2-1, is GAGVSQSPSNKVTEKGKDVELRCDPISGHTALYWYRQSLGQGLEFLIYFQGNSAPDKSGLPSDRFSAERTGGSVSTLTIQRTQQEDSAVYLCASSLETGTYNEQFFGPGTRLTVL.

This clone has a handful of counts. The chain links TRBV5-1 to TRBJ2-1, with D possibly TRBD2 on 7 matching bases. V was shortened by 3 bases and J by 6 bases, with 19 bases between the two germline ends. Germline lookup yields CDR1 SGHRS and CDR2 YFSETQ. CDR3 size: 16 residues. CDR3 nucleotides: TGCGCCAGCAGCTCAAGACTAGCCAGGGGTTCCAATGAGCAGTTCTTC. Protein product: CASSSRLARGSNEQFF.

The chain couples TRBV6-5 to TRBJ1-2; 7 bases line up with TRBD1. CDR3 size: 16 residues. V trimming: 4 bases; J trimming: 7 bases; junction bases outside the gene matches: 15. In germline, CDR1 is MNHEY, CDR2 SVGAGI. The CDR3 reads CASSFLPPTGAGGYTF. CDR3 bases: TGTGCCAGCAGTTTTTTACCGCCCACAGGGGCGGGTGGCTACACCTTC.

The V call is TRBV6-1, the J call TRBJ1-2, with D uncertain. Germline values: CDR1 MNHNS, CDR2 SASEGT. The CDR3 runs 14 residues. V gave up 6 bases and J gave up 2 bases, with 13 bases separating them. For the CDR3, the DNA is TGTGCCAGCAGCAACGGACCGGGGAACTATGGCTACACCTTC. This sequence encodes CASSNGPGNYGYTF.

The chain recombines TRBV11-2 with TRBJ2-1, with a possible D match to TRBD1 (6 bases). There are 15 residues in the CDR3. From germline, CDR1 is SGHAT and CDR2 FQNNGV. The V end lost 5 bases, the J end lost 4 bases, and 15 bases lay between the germline ends. The CDR3 nucleotides read TGTGCCAGCAGCGGGGGCCCCCTAGATTACAATGAGCAGTTCTTC. The encoded protein is CASSGGPLDYNEQFF.

There are a few counts of this clone. The chain is built from TRBV6-5 and TRBJ1-1; D is undetermined. Germline-derived CDR1 and CDR2 are MNHEY and SVGAGI. V was shortened by 6 bases and J by 1 base, with 12 bases between the two germline ends. The length of the CDR3 is 14 residues. The DNA for the CDR3 is TGTGCCAGCAGCGGCAACCGGGAGAACACTGAAGCTTTCTTT. It encodes CASSGNRENTEAFF.

The rearrangement uses TRBV19 and TRBJ1-5; tentatively, D is TRBD1 (6 bases). This CDR3 is built from 16 residues. Germline lookup yields CDR1 LNHDA and CDR2 SQIVND (reference sequence). V gave up 7 bases and J gave up 4 bases, with 20 bases separating them. The DNA of the CDR3 is TGTGCCAGTATTCGCACAAGCAGGGGAGGGAATCAGCCCCAGCATTTT. It translates to CASIRTSRGGNQPQHF.

This clone has just a few counts. The chain recombines TRBV20-1 with TRBJ2-7; D gene unclear. Germline assignment: CDR1 DFQATT and CDR2 SNEGSKA (reference sequence). The CDR3 consists of 11 residues. Deletions cut 3 bases from V and 0 bases from J, with 3 bases between. This chain's CDR3 is CSASHSYEQYF. CDR3 in DNA: TGCAGTGCTAGCCACTCCTACGAGCAGTACTTC.